The following is a T cell receptor beta chain sequence with its context. Its antigen is unknown. The data stem from a study of shared clonotypes between healthy human individuals. Study-level findings and limits: Clonotype sharing among donors was thought likely to change with sequencing depth.

CD8 memory pooled CD45RO+ cells and CCR7-negative CD45RA+ TemRA cells. Unmatched junction bases numbered 8, after V lost 2 bases and J lost 1 base. Germline V lookup: CDR1 GTSNPN, CDR2 SVGIG (reference sequence). The CDR3 has 16 amino acids. The protocol was immunoSEQ multiplex PCR, while the TCRdb copy is restricted to in-frame clones and leaves out a portion. The table includes 650,000 to 700,000 clones, about 90% detected once. Sequenced input: memory CD8+ T cells from PBMCs. Described subset: CD45RO+ cells pooled with CCR7-negative TemRA cells. The chain carries TRBV30 and TRBJ2-7; 10 bases are a match to TRBD2. The clonotype originates from a man between 18 and 29 years old in good health. Some clones in this sample may be carry-over from other donors' samples. CDR3 in amino acids: CAWSPPGTSVSYEQYF. The CDR3 DNA is TGTGCCTGGAGTCCCCCCGGGACTAGCGTTTCCTACGAGCAGTACTTC.